Given below is one TCR beta chain in context. This clone has just one count. This clone's antigen is unknown. The record has no base qualities; no much larger clone is one base away. Blood samples were collected up to 4 times in the first month after transplant and then at least monthly when available. This sample is drawn from a study of graft-versus-host responses after intestinal transplantation (dated by TCRdb to the early 2020s). General notes on the study: Recipients received multivisceral, liver-intestinal, or isolated intestinal transplants. All recipients received anti-thymocyte globulin induction followed by maintenance tacrolimus and steroids for 3 to 4 years. Rather than being sequenced by the commercial service, samples from three later patients were sequenced in-house on an Illumina MiSeq and processed with MiXCR. A peak of at least 4% donor T cells among recipient peripheral blood mononuclear cells was the definition used for donor T cell macrochimerism. Alloreactive clones were identified by sequencing pre-transplant mixed lymphocyte reaction products and comparing these products with unstimulated pre-transplant donor and recipient T cells. After intestinal transplantation, graft-versus-host and host-versus-graft alloreactive T cell clones were followed in the graft, circulation and bone marrow using bulk TCR-beta CDR3 sequencing. The cohort enrolled about two dozen intestinal transplant recipients including one retransplant, and 3 patients lacking pretransplant specimens were excluded. The paper as a whole reports these results and caveats: Peak levels of circulating GvH clones were associated with declines in HvG clones early after transplant. GvH clones turned up in recipient bone marrow, with some appearing earlier in ileal mucosa or blood, a pattern consistent with an intestinal mucosal origin. In the allografts of patients with donor T cell macrochimerism, GvH to HvG T cell clonal ratios were high. Conclusions were limited by the relatively low number and heterogeneity of intestinal transplant patients.

V loses 11 bases of germline sequence and J loses 1 base, and the interval between the two ends is 19 bases. Taken from cysteine to phenylalanine, the CDR3 has 15 residues. The retained sequence is limited to the CDR3, 45 bases, with the frame set at the first base. The CDR1 and CDR2 encoded by the germline V gene (reference sequence) are SEHNR and FQNEAQ. The method was the immunoSEQ multiplex PCR assay. High-throughput TCR-beta CDR3 sequencing of genomic DNA from most patients was performed by Adaptive Biotechnologies. The paper's data handling went like this. TCR sequencing data for approximately 17 patients were retrieved from Adaptive's ImmunoSEQ software; three other patients were processed with MiXCR and VDJtools. CDR3 nucleotide sequences shared by donor and recipient were removed because the origin of these sequences could not be assigned. To be classed as alloreactive, a clone needed at least 2-fold expansion over unstimulated cells and a minimum CFSE-low frequency of 0.002% (template counts) or 0.001% (read counts). Clones detected in sequenced pre-transplant spleen, lymph node, or MLR CFSE-low populations of the donor or recipient were defined as mappable. The cumulative frequency of alloreactive clones was calculated as a percentage of all sequences, weighted by copy number. The table was pulled from immuneACCESS by TCRdb, which kept in-frame rearrangements only. Such tables lose some clones; where checked, under half of the loss comes from unresolved V genes, and the rest has no known cause. V and J calls and clone size follow that table, whereas D and trimming were derived from the DNA. The sample table lists roughly 53,000 clones, under 95% of them with a count of one. The ten largest clones represent roughly 6% of the sample.

The sequence derives from a human patient who received an intestinal transplant, so some T cells may come from the graft donor. Sample: PBMCs, taken nearly 670 days after intestinal transplant. This receptor chain uses TRBV7-9 and TRBJ2-3, and possibly TRBD2, on 7 matching bases. Read as DNA, the sequence is TGTGCCGAATCGTCGGGGGGCACTCGCACAGATACGCAGTATTTT. Its coded protein is CAESSGGTRTDTQYF. This CDR3, with the reference TRBV7-9 and TRBJ2-3 proteins standing in past its ends, gives the full variable domain DTGVSQNPRHKITKRGQNVTFRCDPISEHNRLYWYRQTLGQGPEFLTYFQNEAQLEKSRLLSDRFSAERPKGSFSTLEIQRTEQGDSAMYLCAESSGGTRTDTQYFGPGTRLTVL.